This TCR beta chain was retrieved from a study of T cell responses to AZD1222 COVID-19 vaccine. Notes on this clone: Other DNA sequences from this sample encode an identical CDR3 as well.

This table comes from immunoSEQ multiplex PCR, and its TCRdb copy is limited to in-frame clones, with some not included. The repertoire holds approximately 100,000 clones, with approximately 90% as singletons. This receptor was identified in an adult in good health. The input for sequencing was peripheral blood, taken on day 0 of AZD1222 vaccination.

The CDR3 region is CASSLDGGTEAFF. In DNA form, the CDR3 reads TGCGCCAGCAGCTTGGATGGGGGCACTGAAGCTTTCTTT. The chain carries TRBV5-1 and TRBJ1-1; D is perhaps TRBD1 (5 bases). Deletions cut 0 bases from V and 4 bases from J, with 7 bases between. There are 13 residues in the CDR3. Germline loops: CDR1 SGHRS, CDR2 YFSETQ.